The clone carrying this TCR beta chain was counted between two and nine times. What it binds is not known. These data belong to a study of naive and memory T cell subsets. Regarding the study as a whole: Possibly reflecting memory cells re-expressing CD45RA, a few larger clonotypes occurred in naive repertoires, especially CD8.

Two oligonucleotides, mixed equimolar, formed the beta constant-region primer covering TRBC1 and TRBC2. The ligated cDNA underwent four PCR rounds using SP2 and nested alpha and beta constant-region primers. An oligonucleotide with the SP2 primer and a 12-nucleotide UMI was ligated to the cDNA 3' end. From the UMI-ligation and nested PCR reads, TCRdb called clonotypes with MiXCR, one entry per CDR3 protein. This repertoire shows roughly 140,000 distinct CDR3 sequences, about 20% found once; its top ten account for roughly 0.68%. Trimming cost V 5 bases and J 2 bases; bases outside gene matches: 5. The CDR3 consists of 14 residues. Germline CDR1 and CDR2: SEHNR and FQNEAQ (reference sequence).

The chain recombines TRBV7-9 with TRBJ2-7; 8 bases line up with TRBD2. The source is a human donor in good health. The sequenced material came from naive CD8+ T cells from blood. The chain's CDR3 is CASSPLAATYEQYF. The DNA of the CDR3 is TGTGCCAGCAGCCCACTAGCGGCGACCTACGAGCAGTACTTC.